This TCR beta chain was sequenced during a study of neoadjuvant nivolumab and ipilimumab in lung cancer. Study as a whole: Nivolumab 3 mg/kg was given days 1, 15 and 29, plus ipilimumab 1 mg/kg day 1 in combination.

This CDR3 spans 14 amino acids. Trimming pared 0 bases from V and 3 bases from J, leaving 8 bases between. Germline V gives CDR1 MNHNY, CDR2 SVGAGI (reference sequence). A word on this clone: Antigen unknown.

Some clones are missing from TCRdb's copy, which holds only in-frame ones; the method was immunoSEQ multiplex PCR. This table holds 40,000 to 60,000 clones, approximately 90% found once. Study outcomes and limitations: Only two of four nivolumab-treated tumors gained richness and clonality by surgery. Blood richness before therapy tracked richness in tumors resected after neoadjuvant therapy. Pathologic regression was not significantly tied to TCR clonality.

This clonotype originated in an adult with non-small cell lung cancer. Some clones in this sample may be carry-over from other donors' samples. The specimen was blood, collected before neoadjuvant nivolumab, alone or with ipilimumab. The chain employs TRBV6-6 and TRBJ1-1, with a possible D match to TRBD1 (5 bases). For the CDR3, the DNA is TGTGCCAGCAGTTACTCGATGGGGGACACTGAAGCTTTCTTT. This sequence encodes CASSYSMGDTEAFF.